A single sample gave rise to the 28 T cell receptor beta chains below, sequenced in a study of cytomegalovirus exposure and HLA in healthy donors. Both 60 Vbeta primers and 13 Jbeta primers went into the PCR. The assay was immunoSEQ multiplex PCR, and TCRdb's table has in-frame clones only and misses some. The sample holds some 150,000 clones; about 85% are singletons and the top ten take 3.5%. Material: PBMCs. Receptor source: a human donor in good health.

This clone was picked up a small number of times. The chain is built from TRBV30 and TRBJ2-6; a weak D match, TRBD2 (5 bases). V lost 1 base to trimming and J lost 1 base, with 14 bases between them. The CDR3 is 17 residues long. Germline V CDR1 and CDR2: GTSNPN, SVGIG (reference sequence). The CDR3 loop reads CAWSEIGRGSGANVLTF. CDR3 in DNA: TGTGCCTGGAGTGAGATTGGTCGAGGGTCTGGGGCCAACGTCCTGACTTTC. The whole variable domain, filled in from reference TRBV30 and TRBJ2-6, reads SQTIHQWPATLVQPVGSPLSLECTVEGTSNPNLYWYRQAAGRGLQLLFYSVGIGQISSEVPQNLSASRPQDRQFILSSKKLLLSDSGFYLCAWSEIGRGSGANVLTFGAGSRLTVL.

V is TRBV11-2 and J is TRBJ2-7, with no clear D. Trimming took 3 bases from V and 0 from J, leaving 18 bases between them. CDR3 size: 17 residues. Germline values: CDR1 SGHAT, CDR2 FQNNGV. The DNA for the CDR3 is TGTGCCAGCAGCTTTCTCCCCGTTGCGGTAACCTCCTACGAGCAGTACTTC. It translates to CASSFLPVAVTSYEQYF.

The chain carries TRBV28 and TRBJ1-2; the D is unclear. V was pared by 2 bases and J by 8 bases, with 6 bases between. The CDR3 is made up of 11 amino acids. Germline values: CDR1 MDHEN, CDR2 SYDVKM. The CDR3 coding sequence is TGTGCCAGCAGTTTACCGTCGGGCTACACCTTC. Translated: CASSLPSGYTF.

This rearrangement joins TRBV5-4 to TRBJ2-2; 9 bases align to TRBD1. Trimming took 0 bases from V and 6 from J; bases not matched to a gene: 3. The germline CDR1 and CDR2 sequences are SGHNT and YYREEE (reference sequence). This CDR3 region has 15 residues. CDR3: CASSLAWTGAGELFF. Written as DNA, the CDR3 is TGTGCCAGCAGCTTGGCCTGGACAGGGGCCGGGGAGCTGTTTTTT.

The gene calls are TRBV5-6 and TRBJ2-4; the D is unclear. Trimming stripped 0 bases from V and 2 bases from J, with 6 bases between. The CDR3 has 14 amino acids. Germline V gives CDR1 SGHDT, CDR2 YYEEEE. CDR3 bases: TGTGCCAGCAGCTTGGTTCCTACCAAAAACATTCAGTACTTC. Translation gives CASSLVPTKNIQYF. The whole variable domain, filled in from reference TRBV5-6 and TRBJ2-4, reads DAGVTQSPTHLIKTRGQQVTLRCSPKSGHDTVSWYQQALGQGPQFIFQYYEEEERQRGNFPDRFSGHQFPNYSSELNVNALLLGDSALYLCASSLVPTKNIQYFGAGTRLSVL.

The chain links TRBV11-2 to TRBJ1-2; possibly TRBD1 for D (6 bases). CDR1 and CDR2 (germline): SGHAT, FQNNGV. Trimming left V 4 bases short and J 6 bases short, with 18 bases between. The CDR3 runs to 15 residues. CDR3 sequence (DNA): TGTGCCAGCAGCTCGCCCGGGAAACAGGGTAATGGCTACACCTTC. Amino acid sequence: CASSSPGKQGNGYTF. Supplemented by reference TRBV11-2 and TRBJ1-2, the full variable domain reads EAGVAQSPRYKIIEKRQSVAFWCNPISGHATLYWYQQILGQGPKLLIQFQNNGVVDDSQLPKDRFSAERLKGVDSTLKIQPAKLEDSAVYLCASSSPGKQGNGYTFGSGTRLTVV.

This CDR3 reads CASSLSGNVLYNEQFF. The CDR3 bases are TGTGCCAGCAGCTTATCCGGGAACGTTTTATACAATGAGCAGTTCTTC. The chain joins TRBV7-6 to TRBJ2-1; D possibly corresponds to TRBD2 (5 bases). The CDR3 spans 16 residues. Trimming cost V 2 bases and J 4 bases, with 15 bases left between them. Looked up from germline, CDR1 is SGHVS and CDR2 is FNYEAQ. The full variable domain, completed using reference TRBV7-6 and TRBJ2-1, is GAGVSQSPRYKVTKRGQDVALRCDPISGHVSLYWYRQALGQGPEFLTYFNYEAQQDKSGLPNDRFSAERPEGSISTLTIQRTEQRDSAMYRCASSLSGNVLYNEQFFGPGTRLTVL.

The chain is built from TRBV19 and TRBJ2-3; D possibly corresponds to TRBD1 (6 bases). Trimming pared 6 bases from V and 11 bases from J, leaving 15 bases between. Per the germline V gene, CDR1 is LNHDA and CDR2 is SQIVND (reference sequence). The CDR3 contains 12 residues. CDR3 in DNA: TGTGCCAGTAGCCGAACAGGGACGGTGCAGTATTTT. Residues: CASSRTGTVQYF.

This clone appeared a single time. The rearrangement uses TRBV6-1 and TRBJ2-5; D not resolved. This CDR3 has 13 residues. Germline V gives CDR1 MNHNS, CDR2 SASEGT. With 8 bases removed from V and 2 bases from J, the gap between germline ends came to 12 bases. For the CDR3, the DNA is TGTGCCAGCGCCGACACACGACAAGAGACCCAGTACTTC. Encoded protein: CASADTRQETQYF.

The chain carries TRBV19 and TRBJ2-2; the D gene is possibly TRBD2 (6 bases). Trimming took off 7 bases at V and 6 bases at J, with 18 bases between the two ends. Germline V gene lookup returns CDR1 LNHDA and CDR2 SQIVND (reference sequence). The CDR3 length is 15 residues. DNA of the CDR3: TGTGCCAGTACCATGGGAGGAGGGTTTCCCGGGGAGCTGTTTTTT. This sequence encodes CASTMGGGFPGELFF.

CDR3 region: CASSRKTSGDTDTQYF. CDR3 bases: TGCGCCAGCAGCCGAAAGACTAGCGGGGACACAGATACGCAGTATTTT. The chain employs TRBV5-1 and TRBJ2-3; 11 nucleotides match TRBD2. CDR3 length equals 16 residues. The V gene's germline CDR1 is SGHRS and CDR2 YFSETQ. Losses at the gene ends were 4 bases for V and 2 bases for J; bases not matched to a gene: 6.

This sequence joins TRBV2 and TRBJ2-5, with TRBD1 identical over 8 bases. The end of the DNA fits TRBJ2-7 better, so the J call may be wrong. Germline assignment: CDR1 SNHLY and CDR2 FYNNEI. The CDR3 spans 16 residues. The CDR3 reads CASRGGGQGRDYEQYF. The CDR3 DNA reads TGTGCCAGCAGGGGTGGTGGACAGGGAAGAGACTACGAGCAGTACTTC.

This chain links TRBV28 with TRBJ2-1, with 8 bases that match TRBD2. The CDR3 length is 16 residues. Trimming cost V 5 bases and J 2 bases; bases outside gene matches: 8. CDR1 MDHEN and CDR2 SYDVKM come from the germline V gene. The CDR3 DNA sequence: TGTGCCAGCAGTCTCCTCGGGGGGGACCCCTACAATGAGCAGTTCTTC. Amino acids: CASSLLGGDPYNEQFF.

The rearrangement uses TRBV19 and TRBJ1-1, with D possibly matching TRBD1 (5 bases). V dropped 2 bases and J dropped 2 bases, with 12 bases sitting between them. The CDR3 is made up of 15 amino acids. Germline V lookup: CDR1 LNHDA, CDR2 SQIVND (reference sequence). The CDR3 DNA reads as TGTGCCAGTAGTATAACAGGTTTGAGAAACACTGAAGCTTTCTTT. Translation gives CASSITGLRNTEAFF.

Only one count was recorded for this clone. V gene TRBV12-5 combines with J gene TRBJ2-1; the match to TRBD1 covers 9 bases. CDR1 and CDR2 (germline): LGHNT, FRNRAP. The ends lost 5 bases at V and 1 base at J; junction bases unmatched: 9. CDR3 length: 17 residues. The CDR3 DNA follows: TGTGCTAGTGGTACCGGGACAGGGTTCGGGTCCTACAATGAGCAGTTCTTC. It is translated as CASGTGTGFGSYNEQFF.

This chain links TRBV30 with TRBJ2-7; no definite D call. The V end lost 1 base, the J end lost 2 bases, and 6 bases lay between the germline ends. The CDR3 has 12 amino acids. The germline V gene encodes CDR1 GTSNPN and CDR2 SVGIG (reference sequence). The CDR3 nucleotides read TGTGCCTGGAGTGAAAACACCTACGAGCAGTACTTC. Its translation: CAWSENTYEQYF.

The chain uses TRBV4-3 and TRBJ2-7; the D gene is possibly TRBD1 (6 bases). CDR1 is LGHNA and CDR2 is YSLEER in the germline V gene. This CDR3 is 13 amino acids long. The V end was cut by 0 bases, the J end by 5 bases, with 8 bases between. The DNA for the CDR3 is TGCGCCAGCAGCCAAGAGAAGGGGGACGAGCAGTACTTC. Protein sequence: CASSQEKGDEQYF.

The V gene is TRBV15, the J gene TRBJ1-1; D unclear. V dropped 1 base and J dropped 4 bases, with 13 bases sitting between them. CDR1 LNHNV and CDR2 YYDKDF come from the germline V gene (reference sequence). The CDR3 totals 15 residues. DNA of the CDR3: TGTGCCACCAGCAGAGTCTCGACGGGTTTCACTGAAGCTTTCTTT. Protein product: CATSRVSTGFTEAFF.

This chain links TRBV4-1 with TRBJ1-6; D gene uncertain. The germline V gene encodes CDR1 MGHRA and CDR2 YSYEKL. CDR3 length: 16 residues. V lost 0 bases, J lost 8 bases, and 14 bases lay in between. The CDR3 here is CASSQDPAVVYSPLHF. For the CDR3, the DNA is TGCGCCAGCAGCCAAGACCCTGCAGTGGTGTATTCACCCCTCCACTTT.

The rearrangement links TRBV30 to TRBJ2-1, with 11 bases that match TRBD2. This CDR3 contains 14 residues. V shed 4 bases, J shed 4 bases, and the junction held 3 bases outside the gene matches. CDR1 GTSNPN and CDR2 SVGIG come from the germline V gene (reference sequence). CDR3 residues: CAWKLAGAYNEQFF. CDR3 nucleotide sequence: TGTGCCTGGAAACTAGCGGGGGCTTACAATGAGCAGTTCTTC.

The rearrangement uses TRBV5-6 and TRBJ1-2; 9 positions match TRBD1. The V segment lost 2 bases and the J segment 7 bases; nucleotides outside the gene matches: 3. The CDR3 extends over 13 amino acids. Germline CDR1 is SGHDT and CDR2 is YYEEEE. The CDR3: CASSFDRGCGYTF. CDR3 DNA: TGTGCCAGCAGCTTTGACAGGGGGTGTGGCTACACCTTC.

This chain uses TRBV4-3 with TRBJ2-7; 8 bases are shared with TRBD1. J was trimmed by 2 bases and V by 3 bases; bases with no gene match: 9. Germline V gives CDR1 LGHNA, CDR2 YSLEER. The CDR3 runs to 16 residues. The CDR3: CASSQTGTGYTYEQYF. CDR3 in DNA: TGCGCCAGCAGCCAGACAGGGACAGGCTATACCTACGAGCAGTACTTC.

The chain uses TRBV30 and TRBJ1-4; no firm D call. Trimming left V 3 bases short and J 0 bases short, with 14 bases between. The CDR3 spans 16 residues. Germline V lookup: CDR1 GTSNPN, CDR2 SVGIG (reference sequence). In DNA form, the CDR3 reads TGTGCCTGGAGGCCGAGACGGGTTGCAACTAATGAAAAACTGTTTTTT. It codes for CAWRPRRVATNEKLFF.

The chain employs TRBV19 and TRBJ2-1; D unresolved. Germline V CDR1 and CDR2: LNHDA, SQIVND (reference sequence). This CDR3 is built from 16 residues. The germline V and J ends were trimmed by 1 base and 6 bases, with 16 bases remaining between them. The CDR3 coding sequence is TGTGCCAGTAGTATAGGATTGGTCCGCGTCTCCAATGAGCAGTTCTTC. It translates to CASSIGLVRVSNEQFF.

J is TRBJ1-1 and V is TRBV5-8; D is ambiguous. The CDR3 sequence is 12 residues long. Germline assignment: CDR1 SGHTS and CDR2 YDEGEE. V was pared by 2 bases and J by 3 bases, with 5 bases between. The CDR3 loop is CASSFRYTEAFF. The CDR3 DNA sequence: TGTGCCAGCAGCTTCAGGTACACTGAAGCTTTCTTT.

The rearrangement links TRBV6-6 to TRBJ1-2; maybe TRBD1 (6 bases). V was pared by 6 bases and J by 2 bases, with 10 bases between. The CDR3 is made up of 13 amino acids. Germline loops: CDR1 MNHNY, CDR2 SVGAGI (reference sequence). The DNA for the CDR3 is TGTGCCAGCAGCCACAGGGAGAACTATGGCTACACCTTC. Translated: CASSHRENYGYTF.

V usage is TRBV5-6 and J usage is TRBJ1-2; 7 nucleotides match TRBD1. CDR3 length: 11 amino acids. Germline trimming cut 4 bases from V and 8 bases from J; bases unmatched to any gene: 2. From germline, CDR1 is SGHDT and CDR2 YYEEEE. The CDR3 loop reads CASSTGAGYTF. In nucleotides, the CDR3 is TGTGCCAGCAGCACAGGGGCAGGCTACACCTTC.

The V gene is TRBV10-2, the J gene TRBJ1-5, with unresolved D. The CDR3 extends over 13 amino acids. Germline CDR1 reads WSHSY; CDR2 reads SAAADI. V was clipped by 8 bases and J by 3 bases, with 11 bases between them. CDR3 protein: CASVTHFNQPQHF. The CDR3 nucleotides are TGCGCCAGCGTCACCCACTTCAATCAGCCCCAGCATTTT.